The 13 T cell receptor beta chains below all came from one sample that was sequenced in a study of shared T cell receptors in the human thymus (dated by TCRdb to about 2021). Libraries were made using the immunoSEQ multiplex PCR assay. Entries here come from immuneACCESS through TCRdb and include only in-frame sequences with V and J called. Some clones fail to appear in such tables; in the studies checked, an unresolved V gene covers under half of the shortfall, and the cause of the remainder is unknown. The sample records hundreds of thousands of clones, 88% of which are singletons. The biggest ten clones account for roughly 0.0097% of the sample. These same records also appear under a second study, on human thymus T cells.

Input material: thymocytes. The receptor set was obtained from a boy in the first two years of life with a congenital heart defect. Donor details come from another sample of the same person, matched by shared clones.

The chain carries TRBV27 and TRBJ2-1, with TRBD2 identical over 12 bases. The ends lost 3 bases at V and 3 bases at J; junction bases unmatched: 12. From germline, CDR1 is MNHEY and CDR2 SMNVEV (reference sequence). The CDR3 extends over 19 amino acids. The CDR3 region is CASSLTSGRIRGHYNEQFF. CDR3 DNA sequence: TGTGCCAGCAGTTTGACTAGCGGGAGAATTAGGGGCCACTACAATGAGCAGTTCTTC.

The V gene is TRBV4-2, the J gene TRBJ2-7; TRBD2 matches at 8 bases. V gave up 0 bases and J gave up 5 bases; unmatched junction bases: 18. The CDR3 runs 19 residues. Germline V gives CDR1 LGHNA, CDR2 YNFKEQ. The CDR3 sequence: CASSQDRLAGRDSCDEQYF. CDR3 coding DNA: TGTGCCAGCAGCCAAGACAGGCTAGCGGGTAGGGATAGCTGCGACGAGCAGTACTTC.

This clone appeared once. Sequence at one end of the junction differs from germline and may be a read error. The chain has TRBV7-7 and TRBJ2-5; 8 nucleotides agree with TRBD2. The germline gives CDR1 SSHAT, CDR2 FNYEAQ (reference sequence). CDR3 length: 15 amino acids. In DNA form, the CDR3 reads TGTGCTAGCAGCTCCCAAGCGGGAGACGGAGAGACCCAGTACTTC. Protein sequence: CASSSQAGDGETQYF.

The V call is TRBV7-9, the J call TRBJ2-1; D perhaps matches TRBD2 (5 bases). The CDR3 runs 17 residues. Germline loops: CDR1 SEHNR, CDR2 FQNEAQ (reference sequence). With 2 bases removed from V and 5 bases from J, the gap between germline ends came to 19 bases. In DNA, the CDR3 is TGTGCCAGCAGCTTAAAGCCTTTAGCGCTTTTGAACAATGAGCAGTTCTTC. It yields the protein CASSLKPLALLNNEQFF.

The V call is TRBV9, the J call TRBJ2-1; tentatively, D is TRBD2 (6 bases). V lost 0 bases to trimming and J lost 4 bases, with 14 bases between them. This CDR3 has 16 amino acids. The germline CDR1 and CDR2 sequences are SGDLS and YYNGEE. CDR3 region: CASSVVSGGTYNEQFF. As DNA, the CDR3 is TGTGCCAGCAGCGTAGTTTCAGGAGGGACTTACAATGAGCAGTTCTTC.

The chain recombines TRBV30 with TRBJ1-5; D is ambiguous. Trimming stripped 0 bases from V and 4 bases from J, with 10 bases between. Germline CDR1 reads GTSNPN; CDR2 reads SVGIG (reference sequence). There are 14 residues in the CDR3. CDR3 bases: TGTGCCTGGAGTGTTGCTCCTAAGAATCAGCCCCAGCATTTT. It is translated as CAWSVAPKNQPQHF.

The chain uses TRBV18 and TRBJ2-5; D is unclear. V was trimmed by 3 bases and J by 2 bases, leaving 13 bases between them. This CDR3 is built from 15 residues. Germline V lookup: CDR1 KGHSH, CDR2 LQKENI. In DNA, the CDR3 is TGTGCCAGCTCACCCCGGGTCTCTAGTCAAGAGACCCAGTACTTC. Its translation: CASSPRVSSQETQYF.

The genes are TRBV30 and TRBJ2-3, with D perhaps TRBD2 (6 bases). The CDR3 runs to 14 residues. V was pared by 3 bases and J by 3 bases, with 13 bases between. Germline CDR1 GTSNPN, CDR2 SVGIG (reference sequence). CDR3 in amino acids: CAWSGRDETDTQYF. The DNA for the CDR3 is TGTGCCTGGAGCGGGCGGGATGAGACAGATACGCAGTATTTT.

This rearrangement joins TRBV5-1 to TRBJ1-2; 8 bases line up with TRBD1. This CDR3 is built from 14 residues. The germline CDR1 and CDR2 sequences are SGHRS and YFSETQ. V lost 5 bases to trimming and J lost 5 bases; unmatched junction nucleotides: 8. The CDR3 sequence is CASRDGGQGYGYTF. DNA of the CDR3: TGCGCCAGCAGGGATGGTGGACAGGGATATGGCTACACCTTC. Complete variable domain (other parts from reference TRBV5-1 and TRBJ1-2): KAGVTQTPRYLIKTRGQQVTLSCSPISGHRSVSWYQQTPGQGLQFLFEYFSETQRNKGNFPGRFSGRQFSNSRSEMNVSTLELGDSALYLCASRDGGQGYGYTFGSGTRLTVV.

This clone occurred once. The CDR3 region is CASEPGVRNTEAFF. The CDR3 DNA reads as TGTGCTAGTGAACCAGGGGTTCGGAACACTGAAGCTTTCTTT. The genes are TRBV12-5 and TRBJ1-1, with D possibly TRBD1 on 6 matching bases. This CDR3 is 14 amino acids long. Trimming removed 7 bases at V and 1 base at J, with 13 bases between. Germline loops: CDR1 LGHNT, CDR2 FRNRAP.

The J gene is TRBJ1-1, the V gene TRBV28, with a tentative D call TRBD1 (5 bases). Trimming removed 5 bases from V and 1 base from J, with 11 bases in between. Germline-derived CDR1 and CDR2 are MDHEN and SYDVKM. This CDR3 region has 14 residues. CDR3: CASSTVGGNTEAFF. The CDR3 bases are TGTGCCAGCAGTACGGTGGGGGGGAACACTGAAGCTTTCTTT.

This clone appeared a few times. CDR3 region: CASSQDPLAGEYEQFF. The DNA for the CDR3 is TGCGCCAGCAGCCAAGATCCGCTAGCGGGAGAGTATGAGCAGTTCTTC. The chain is built from TRBV4-3 and TRBJ2-1, with TRBD2 matching over 10 bases. Germline CDR1 reads LGHNA; CDR2 reads YSLEER. The junction had 7 bases not matched to a gene; V was cut back by 0 bases and J by 8 bases. The CDR3 runs 16 residues.

This sequence joins TRBV30 and TRBJ2-6; 8 bases line up with TRBD2. Trimming at V came to 6 bases and at J to 1 base, leaving 5 bases not matched to a gene. Germline V gene lookup returns CDR1 GTSNPN and CDR2 SVGIG (reference sequence). CDR3 length: 15 amino acids. CDR3 sequence: CACPGGGSGANVLTF. The CDR3 DNA follows: TGTGCCTGCCCGGGGGGGGGTTCTGGGGCCAACGTCCTGACTTTC.